The 6 T cell receptor beta chains presented below share a single source sample, sequenced in a study of vaccination and CD4 T cells after COVID-19. Their antigens remain unidentified. CD4+ T cells that had been cultured provided DNA sequenced with the Oncomine TCR Beta short-read assay. TCRdb ran MiXCR on the PCR reads and lists one entry per CDR3 protein. The table lists around 21,000 distinct CDR3 sequences, around 50% of them singletons. Sample treatment: approximately nine-day PBMC culture with coronavirus spike peptide pools or control peptides (ViraFEST assay). What was sequenced was CD4+ T cells from blood, cultured in vitro. The receptors stem from a human donor who had recovered from COVID-19.

J is TRBJ1-5 and V is TRBV6-2 or TRBV6-3, with 9 bases lining up with TRBD1. Germline loops: CDR1 MNHEY, CDR2 SVGEGT. This CDR3 contains 15 residues. The ends lost 6 bases at V and 3 bases at J; junction bases unmatched: 6. CDR3 residues: CASRRDRADNQPQHF. Written as DNA, the CDR3 is TGTGCCAGCAGACGGGACAGGGCAGACAATCAGCCCCAGCATTTT.

The V call is TRBV20-1, the J call TRBJ2-3, with D possibly being TRBD2 (5 bases). Looked up from germline, CDR1 is DFQATT and CDR2 is SNEGSKA (reference sequence). The CDR3 loop spans 15 amino acids. The ends were cut back, 0 bases at V and 2 bases at J, with 12 bases in the middle. The CDR3 reads CSARDPRVHTDTQYF. CDR3 DNA: TGCAGTGCTAGAGATCCGAGGGTCCACACAGATACGCAGTATTTT.

This chain joins TRBV20-1 and TRBJ2-5, with 10 positions matching TRBD1. With V trimmed by 3 bases and J by 5 bases, 21 bases remained unmatched. Per the germline V gene, CDR1 is DFQATT and CDR2 is SNEGSKA (reference sequence). The CDR3 runs to 19 residues. CDR3 amino acids: CSARRFGAGQGLLGETQYF. The CDR3 coding sequence is TGCAGTGCTAGGAGGTTTGGGGCGGGACAGGGGCTATTAGGGGAGACCCAGTACTTC.

The rearrangement uses TRBV10-3 and TRBJ1-1; D is unresolved. V was pared by 6 bases and J by 5 bases, with 10 bases between. Germline V gene lookup returns CDR1 ENHRY and CDR2 SYGVKD. This CDR3 has 12 residues. The CDR3 nucleotides are TGTGCCATCAGCAAGGTTGGGACTGAAGCTTTCTTT. Amino acids: CAISKVGTEAFF.

The chain links TRBV6-1 to TRBJ1-6; TRBD1 is a possible D gene (6 bases). Trimming cost V 3 bases and J 10 bases, with 10 bases left between them. CDR1 and CDR2 (germline): MNHNS, SASEGT. The CDR3 is 13 residues long. DNA for the CDR3: TGTGCCAGCAGTGACCTCAGGGGCTCACCCCTCCACTTT. Residues: CASSDLRGSPLHF.

This CDR3 reads CASSPGGGGLGDEQYF. The CDR3, as DNA: TGTGCCAGCAGCCCAGGGGGGGGGGGGCTGGGGGACGAGCAGTACTTC. The chain recombines TRBV11-3 with TRBJ2-7; tentatively, D is TRBD1 or TRBD2 (7 bases each). Trimming pared 5 bases from V and 5 bases from J, leaving 22 bases between. Per germline, CDR1 SGHNT and CDR2 YENEEA. The CDR3 is 16 residues long. The whole variable domain, remainder taken from reference TRBV11-3 and TRBJ2-7, is EAGVVQSPRYKIIEKKQPVAFWCNPISGHNTLYWYLQNLGQGPELLIRYENEEAVDDSQLPKDRFSAERLKGVDSTLKIQPAELGDSAVYLCASSPGGGGLGDEQYFGPGTRLTVT.